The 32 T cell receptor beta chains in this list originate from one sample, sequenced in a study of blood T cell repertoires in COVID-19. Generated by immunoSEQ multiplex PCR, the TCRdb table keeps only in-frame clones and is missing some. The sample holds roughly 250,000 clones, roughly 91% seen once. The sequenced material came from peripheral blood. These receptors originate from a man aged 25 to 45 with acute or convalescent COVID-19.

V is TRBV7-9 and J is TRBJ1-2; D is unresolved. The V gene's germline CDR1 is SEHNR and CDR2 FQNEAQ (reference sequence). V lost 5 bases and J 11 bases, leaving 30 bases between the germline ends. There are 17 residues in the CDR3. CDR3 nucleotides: TGTGCCAGCAGCAAGAGCCTGGGAGACCCGGACGGTGCAGGTTACACCTTC. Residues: CASSKSLGDPDGAGYTF.

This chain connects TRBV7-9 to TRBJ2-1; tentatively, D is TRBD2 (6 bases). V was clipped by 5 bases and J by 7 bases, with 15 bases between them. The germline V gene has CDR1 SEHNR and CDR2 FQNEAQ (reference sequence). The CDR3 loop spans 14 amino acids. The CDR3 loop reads CASSLEEGGNEQFF. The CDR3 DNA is TGTGCCAGCAGCCTCGAGGAGGGCGGGAATGAGCAGTTCTTC.

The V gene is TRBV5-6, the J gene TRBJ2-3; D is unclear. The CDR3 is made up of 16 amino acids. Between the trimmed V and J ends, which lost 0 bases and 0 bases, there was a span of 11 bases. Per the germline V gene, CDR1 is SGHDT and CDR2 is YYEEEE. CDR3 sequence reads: CASSLAPGVSTDTQYF. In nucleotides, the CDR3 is TGTGCCAGCAGCTTGGCCCCGGGTGTGAGCACAGATACGCAGTATTTT. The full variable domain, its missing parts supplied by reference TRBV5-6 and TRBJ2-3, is DAGVTQSPTHLIKTRGQQVTLRCSPKSGHDTVSWYQQALGQGPQFIFQYYEEEERQRGNFPDRFSGHQFPNYSSELNVNALLLGDSALYLCASSLAPGVSTDTQYFGPGTRLTVL.

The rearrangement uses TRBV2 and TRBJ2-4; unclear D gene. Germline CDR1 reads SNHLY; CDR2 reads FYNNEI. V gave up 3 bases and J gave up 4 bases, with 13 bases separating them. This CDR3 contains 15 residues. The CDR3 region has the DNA TGTGCCAGCAGTGATAGTCCGGGTCTGAAAAACATTCAGTACTTC. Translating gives CASSDSPGLKNIQYF. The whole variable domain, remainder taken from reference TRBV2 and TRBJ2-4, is EPEVTQTPSHQVTQMGQEVILRCVPISNHLYFYWYRQILGQKVEFLVSFYNNEISEKSEIFDDQFSVERPDGSNFTLKIRSTKLEDSAMYFCASSDSPGLKNIQYFGAGTRLSVL.

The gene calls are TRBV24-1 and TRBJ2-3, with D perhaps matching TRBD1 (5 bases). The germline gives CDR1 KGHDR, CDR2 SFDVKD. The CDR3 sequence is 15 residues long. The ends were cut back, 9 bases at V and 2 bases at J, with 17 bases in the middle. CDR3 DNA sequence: TGTGCCACCCAAACGACTGAAGGGGACACAGATACGCAGTATTTT. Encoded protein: CATQTTEGDTDTQYF.

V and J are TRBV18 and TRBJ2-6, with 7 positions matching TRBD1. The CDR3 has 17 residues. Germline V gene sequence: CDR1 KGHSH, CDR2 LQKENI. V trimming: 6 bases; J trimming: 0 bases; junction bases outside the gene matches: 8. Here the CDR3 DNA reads TGTGCCAGCTCCGCAGGACAGGCGAACTCTGGGGCCAACGTCCTGACTTTC. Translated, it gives CASSAGQANSGANVLTF.

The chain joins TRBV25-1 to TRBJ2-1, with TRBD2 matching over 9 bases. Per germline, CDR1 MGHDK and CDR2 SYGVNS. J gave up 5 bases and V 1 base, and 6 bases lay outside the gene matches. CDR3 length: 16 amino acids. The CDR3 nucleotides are TGTGCCAGCAGTGAATTCTCGCCTAGCGGGGACAATGAGCAGTTCTTC. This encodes CASSEFSPSGDNEQFF.

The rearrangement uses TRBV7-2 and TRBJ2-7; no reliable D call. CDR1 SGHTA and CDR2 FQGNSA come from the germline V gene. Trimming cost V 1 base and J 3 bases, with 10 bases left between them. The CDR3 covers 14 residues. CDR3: CASSLGQTNYEQYF. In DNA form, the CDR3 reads TGTGCCAGCAGCTTAGGCCAGACAAACTACGAGCAGTACTTC.

Here the CDR3 DNA reads TGTGCCAGCAGATCCACGGGGGTCCATGAGCAGTTCTTC. Protein sequence: CASRSTGVHEQFF. The rearrangement uses TRBV12-3 or TRBV12-4 and TRBJ2-1; possibly TRBD2 for D (6 bases). Trimming pared 6 bases from V and 8 bases from J, leaving 14 bases between. This CDR3 has 13 amino acids.

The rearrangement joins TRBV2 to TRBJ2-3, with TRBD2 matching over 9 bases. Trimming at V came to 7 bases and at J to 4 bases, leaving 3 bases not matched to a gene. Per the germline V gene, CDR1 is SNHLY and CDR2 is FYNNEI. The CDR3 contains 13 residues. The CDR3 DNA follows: TGTGCCAGCACTAGCGGGGCCGCAGATACGCAGTATTTT. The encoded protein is CASTSGAADTQYF. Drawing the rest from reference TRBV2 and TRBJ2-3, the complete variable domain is EPEVTQTPSHQVTQMGQEVILRCVPISNHLYFYWYRQILGQKVEFLVSFYNNEISEKSEIFDDQFSVERPDGSNFTLKIRSTKLEDSAMYFCASTSGAADTQYFGPGTRLTVL.

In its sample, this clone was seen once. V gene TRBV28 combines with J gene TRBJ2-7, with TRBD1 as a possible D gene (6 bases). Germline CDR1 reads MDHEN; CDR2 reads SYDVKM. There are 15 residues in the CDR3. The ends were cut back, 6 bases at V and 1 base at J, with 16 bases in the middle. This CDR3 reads CASRSYRDKSYEQYF. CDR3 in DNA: TGTGCCAGCAGATCCTACCGGGACAAGTCCTACGAGCAGTACTTC.

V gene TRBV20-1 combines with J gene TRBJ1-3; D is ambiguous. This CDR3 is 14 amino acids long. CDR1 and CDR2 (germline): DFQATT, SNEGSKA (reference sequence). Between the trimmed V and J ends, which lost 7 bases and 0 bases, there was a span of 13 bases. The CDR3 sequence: CSVSPRHSGNTIYF. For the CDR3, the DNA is TGCAGTGTTAGTCCGAGACACTCTGGAAACACCATATATTTT.

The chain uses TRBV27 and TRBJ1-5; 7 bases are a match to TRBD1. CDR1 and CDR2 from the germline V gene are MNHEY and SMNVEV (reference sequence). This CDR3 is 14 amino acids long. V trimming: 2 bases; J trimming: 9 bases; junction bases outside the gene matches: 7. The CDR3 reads CASSLGQGGGPQHF. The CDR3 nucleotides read TGTGCCAGCAGTTTAGGGCAGGGGGGAGGGCCCCAGCATTTT.

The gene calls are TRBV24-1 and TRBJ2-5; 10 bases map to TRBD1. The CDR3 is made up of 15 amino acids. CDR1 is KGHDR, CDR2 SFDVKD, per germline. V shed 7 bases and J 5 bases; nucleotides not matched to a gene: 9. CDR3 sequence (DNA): TGTGCCACCAGATCGGGAGGACAGGGGGGCGAGACCCAGTACTTC. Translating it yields CATRSGGQGGETQYF.

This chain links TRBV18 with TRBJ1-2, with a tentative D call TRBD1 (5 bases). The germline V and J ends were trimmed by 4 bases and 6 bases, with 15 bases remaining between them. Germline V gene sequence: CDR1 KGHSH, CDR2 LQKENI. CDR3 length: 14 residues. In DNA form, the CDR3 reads TGTGCCAGCTCACTTTTCGCACAGGACAATGGCTACACCTTC. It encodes CASSLFAQDNGYTF.

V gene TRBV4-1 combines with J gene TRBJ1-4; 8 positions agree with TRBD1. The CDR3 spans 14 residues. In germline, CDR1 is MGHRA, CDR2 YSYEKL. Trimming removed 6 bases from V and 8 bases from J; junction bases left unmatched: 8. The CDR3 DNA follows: TGCGCCAGCAGGGCACAGGGGGGGCAGGAAAAACTGTTTTTT. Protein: CASRAQGGQEKLFF.

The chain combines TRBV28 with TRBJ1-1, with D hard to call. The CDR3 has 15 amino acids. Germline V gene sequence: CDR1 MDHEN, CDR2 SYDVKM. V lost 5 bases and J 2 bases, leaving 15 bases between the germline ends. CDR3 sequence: CASSQVGSRNTEAFF. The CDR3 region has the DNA TGTGCCAGCAGTCAGGTGGGCAGCAGAAACACTGAAGCTTTCTTT.

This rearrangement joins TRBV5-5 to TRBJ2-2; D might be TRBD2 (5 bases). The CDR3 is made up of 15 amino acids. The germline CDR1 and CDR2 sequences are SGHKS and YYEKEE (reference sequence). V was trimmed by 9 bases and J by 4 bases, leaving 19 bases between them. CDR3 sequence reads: CATSAVPTSTGELFF. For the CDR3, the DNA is TGTGCCACCTCAGCGGTTCCAACATCCACCGGGGAGCTGTTTTTT. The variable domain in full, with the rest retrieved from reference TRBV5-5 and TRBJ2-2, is DAGVTQSPTHLIKTRGQQVTLRCSPISGHKSVSWYQQVLGQGPQFIFQYYEKEERGRGNFPDRFSARQFPNYSSELNVNALLLGDSALYLCATSAVPTSTGELFFGEGSRLTVL.

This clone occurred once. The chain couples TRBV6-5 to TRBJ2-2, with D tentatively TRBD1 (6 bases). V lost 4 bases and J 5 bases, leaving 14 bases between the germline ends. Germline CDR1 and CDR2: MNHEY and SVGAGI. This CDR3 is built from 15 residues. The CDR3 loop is CASSSLPGDTGELFF. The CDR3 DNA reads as TGTGCCAGCAGTTCTCTTCCAGGGGATACCGGGGAGCTGTTTTTT.

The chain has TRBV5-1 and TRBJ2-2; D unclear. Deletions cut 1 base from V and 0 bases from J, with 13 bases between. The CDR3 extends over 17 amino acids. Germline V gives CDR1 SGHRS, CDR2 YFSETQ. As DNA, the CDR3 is TGCGCCAGCAGCTTGCCACCCGCAAGCGCGAACACCGGGGAGCTGTTTTTT. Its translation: CASSLPPASANTGELFF.

In DNA form, the CDR3 reads TGCGCCAGCAGCTGGGGATCAGGGACAGGCAATGAAAAACTGTTTTTT. It encodes CASSWGSGTGNEKLFF. V usage is TRBV5-1 and J usage is TRBJ1-4; 8 nucleotides agree with TRBD1. The CDR3 length is 16 residues. V dropped 3 bases and J dropped 5; count of bases not matched to a gene: 9. Germline CDR1 SGHRS, CDR2 YFSETQ.

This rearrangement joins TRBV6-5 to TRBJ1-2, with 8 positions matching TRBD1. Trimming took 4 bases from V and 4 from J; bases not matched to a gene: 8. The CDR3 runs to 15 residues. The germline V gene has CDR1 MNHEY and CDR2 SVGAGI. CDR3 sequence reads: CASSLTGDRVYGYTF. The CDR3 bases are TGTGCCAGCAGTTTGACAGGGGATAGGGTCTATGGCTACACCTTC.

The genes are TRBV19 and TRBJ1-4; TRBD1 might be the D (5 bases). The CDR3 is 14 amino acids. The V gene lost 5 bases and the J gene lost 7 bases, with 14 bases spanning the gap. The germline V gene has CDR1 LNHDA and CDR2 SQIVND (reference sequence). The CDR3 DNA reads TGTGCCAGTAGTTCAAGGGGCCTGAGTGAAAAACTGTTTTTT. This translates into CASSSRGLSEKLFF.

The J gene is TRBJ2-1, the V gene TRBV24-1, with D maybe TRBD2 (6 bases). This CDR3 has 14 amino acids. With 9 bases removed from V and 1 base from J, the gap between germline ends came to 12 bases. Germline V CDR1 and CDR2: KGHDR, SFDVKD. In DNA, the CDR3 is TGTGCCACCGGGTCGGGAGCATCCTACAATGAGCAGTTCTTC. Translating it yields CATGSGASYNEQFF.

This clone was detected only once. The CDR3 loop is CAISDVKLAGGDTQYF. The CDR3 DNA reads TGTGCCATCAGTGATGTGAAGCTAGCGGGAGGCGATACGCAGTATTTT. The rearrangement joins TRBV10-3 to TRBJ2-3; 11 nucleotides match TRBD2. The germline V gene encodes CDR1 ENHRY and CDR2 SYGVKD. This CDR3 region has 16 residues. The V and J ends lost 3 bases and 6 bases, in that order; junction bases with no gene match: 8.

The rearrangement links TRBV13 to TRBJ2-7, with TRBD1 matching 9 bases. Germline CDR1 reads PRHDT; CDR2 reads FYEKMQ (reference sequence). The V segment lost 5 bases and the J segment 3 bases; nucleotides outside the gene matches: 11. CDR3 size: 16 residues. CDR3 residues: CASSPKGQGPFYEQYF. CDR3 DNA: TGTGCCAGCAGCCCCAAGGGACAGGGACCGTTCTACGAGCAGTACTTC. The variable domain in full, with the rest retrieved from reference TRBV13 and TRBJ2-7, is AAGVIQSPRHLIKEKRETATLKCYPIPRHDTVYWYQQGPGQDPQFLISFYEKMQSDKGSIPDRFSAQQFSDYHSELNMSSLELGDSALYFCASSPKGQGPFYEQYFGPGTRLTVT.

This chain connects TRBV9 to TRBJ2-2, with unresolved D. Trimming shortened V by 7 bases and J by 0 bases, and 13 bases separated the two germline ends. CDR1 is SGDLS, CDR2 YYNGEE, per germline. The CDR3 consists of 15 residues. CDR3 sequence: CASAPEGANTGELFF. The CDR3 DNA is TGTGCCAGCGCACCCGAAGGAGCGAACACCGGGGAGCTGTTTTTT.

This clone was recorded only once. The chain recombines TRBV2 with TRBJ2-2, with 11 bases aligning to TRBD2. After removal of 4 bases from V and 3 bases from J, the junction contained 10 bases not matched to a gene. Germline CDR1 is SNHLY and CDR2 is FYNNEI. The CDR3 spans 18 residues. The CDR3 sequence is CASSVPSSGRTDTGELFF. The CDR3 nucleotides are TGTGCCAGCAGTGTCCCTTCTAGCGGGAGGACGGACACCGGGGAGCTGTTTTTT.

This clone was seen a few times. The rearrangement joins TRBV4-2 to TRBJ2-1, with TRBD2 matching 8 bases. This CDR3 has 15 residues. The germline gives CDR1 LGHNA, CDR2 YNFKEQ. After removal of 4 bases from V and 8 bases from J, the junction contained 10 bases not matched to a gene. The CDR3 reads CASSRFGGGLDEQFF. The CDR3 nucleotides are TGTGCCAGCAGCCGTTTCGGGGGGGGCCTCGATGAGCAGTTCTTC.

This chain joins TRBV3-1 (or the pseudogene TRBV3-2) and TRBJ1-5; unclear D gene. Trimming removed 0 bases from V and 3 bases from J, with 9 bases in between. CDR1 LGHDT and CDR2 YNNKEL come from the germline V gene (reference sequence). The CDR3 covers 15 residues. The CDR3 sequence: CASSQDSRYNQPQHF. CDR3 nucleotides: TGTGCCAGCAGCCAAGATAGCAGATACAATCAGCCCCAGCATTTT.

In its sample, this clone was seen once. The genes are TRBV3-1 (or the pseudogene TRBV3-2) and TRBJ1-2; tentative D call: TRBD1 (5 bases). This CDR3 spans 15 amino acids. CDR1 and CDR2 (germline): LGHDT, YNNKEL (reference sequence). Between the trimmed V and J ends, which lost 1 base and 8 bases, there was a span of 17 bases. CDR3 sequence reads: CASSQAGSGSWGYTF. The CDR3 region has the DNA TGTGCCAGCAGCCAAGCGGGTTCAGGGTCGTGGGGCTACACCTTC.

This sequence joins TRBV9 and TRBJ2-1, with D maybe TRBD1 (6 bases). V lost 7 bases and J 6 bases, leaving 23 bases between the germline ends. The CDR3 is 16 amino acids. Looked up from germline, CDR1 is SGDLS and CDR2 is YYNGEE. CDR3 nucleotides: TGTGCCAGCGGCAGAGGGGGACCCCGACCCACCAATGAGCAGTTCTTC. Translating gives CASGRGGPRPTNEQFF.